The source of this T cell receptor (beta chain) is a study of response to subunit inactivated influenza vaccine. This clonotype occurred a few times. V was pared by 2 bases and J by 5 bases, with 8 bases of the junction left unmatched. The CDR3 extends over 15 amino acids. Germline V gene data show CDR1 as LNHNV and CDR2 as YYDKDF (reference sequence). TCRdb reprocessed the RT-PCR reads via MiXCR and lists one record per CDR3 protein. The sample records about 540,000 distinct CDR3 sequences, 20% to 25% being singletons. These same data were also listed under a study on T cells expressing NK-cell markers. Turning to that study: A 5'RACE template switching approach incorporating UMIs was used to make TCR beta cDNA.

The sequence was obtained from a man aged 50-60 years who received an inactivated influenza vaccine. V is TRBV15 and J is TRBJ2-7, with TRBD2 identical over 8 bases. The sequences come from CD4+ T cells sorted from PBMCs, collected approximately 13 days after vaccination. CDR3 in DNA: TGTGCCACCAGCAGACCGGGACTAGATGTCAACGAGCAGTACTTC. Translated, it gives CATSRPGLDVNEQYF.